This TCR beta chain comes out of a study of blood T cell repertoires in COVID-19. Turning to the study itself: Material from acute and convalescent COVID-19 was sourced from the United States, Italy and Spain.

Produced via immunoSEQ multiplex PCR; TCRdb's table is partial and in-frame only. The profile shows around 300,000 clones, 75% to 90% of them singletons. Only one count was recorded for this clone. Each recovered donor of Cohort 3 presented with two negative PCRs, clearance, or symptom resolution. Sequencing was performed on PBMCs or T cells enriched from blood (not recorded which). The TCR sequence derives from a young woman who had recovered from COVID-19.

The CDR3 nucleotides read TGTGCCAGCAGCTCCCGAGGGGACACCTACGAGCAGTACTTC. Protein product: CASSSRGDTYEQYF. The V and J genes are TRBV11-2 and TRBJ2-7; perhaps TRBD1 as D (6 bases). The CDR3 consists of 14 residues. V lost 4 bases, J lost 2 bases, and 12 bases lay in between. Germline CDR1 reads SGHAT; CDR2 reads FQNNGV.